This T cell receptor beta chain was identified in a study of Ad26.COV2.S vaccination and SARS-CoV-2 variants. Study-wide results and caveats: Those who received vaccine or placebo ended up with similar non-spike TCR breadth.

This CDR3 spans 13 amino acids. Some clones are missing from TCRdb's copy, which holds only in-frame ones; the method was immunoSEQ multiplex PCR. The sample has approximately 340,000 clones; about 91% are singletons. On this clone: Its antigen is not identified.

The specimen comprised peripheral blood, sampled after recovery from COVID-19. The receptor comes from a human donor who had recovered from COVID-19. This chain links TRBV21-1 with TRBJ1-1. TRBV21-1 corresponds to a pseudogene. CDR3 amino acids: CASSKGEEAGAFF. The CDR3 bases are TGTGCCAGCAGCAAAGGGGAGGAGGCCGGAGCTTTCTTT.